A single count supports the clone carrying this T cell receptor beta chain. Methods used by the authors: Estimates of nucleated cell counts were drawn from the amplification of reference gene primers. Sequenced by immunoSEQ multiplex PCR; TCRdb stores in-frame clones only, minus some. That table supplies the V and J calls and clone size; D and trimming were determined from the DNA. The sample records around 400,000 clones, approximately 89% being singletons. The record originates from a study of blood T cell repertoires in COVID-19. Study as a whole: The cDNA or gDNA used as material had been derived from T cells, B-cell-depleted T cells, or PBMCs.

Recruits, aged roughly 18 to 95 years, lived in 20 to 30 US areas. The sequencing sample was made of PBMCs or T cells enriched from blood (not recorded which). The sequence came from a woman in her thirties or forties who had been exposed to COVID-19.

CDR3 bases: TGCGCCAGCAGTGATCGTACAGGGATGCGTCAGTACTTC. Its translation: CASSDRTGMRQYF. The rearrangement uses TRBV10-1 and TRBJ2-4; TRBD1 might be the D (6 bases). This CDR3 is 13 amino acids long. The germline gives CDR1 WNHNN, CDR2 SYGVQD (reference sequence). The V end was cut by 3 bases, the J end by 12 bases, with 15 bases between.